This record covers a single T cell receptor beta chain. What it recognizes is unknown. Peripheral blood genomic DNA, not sorted cells or RNA, was the template. Multiplex touch-down PCR with TRB-A/B primers amplified rearranged V-D-J TRB sequences. Via MiXCR, TCRdb re-called the multiplex PCR reads, giving one row per CDR3 protein. The sample has 10,000 to 15,000 distinct CDR3 sequences; less than 40% are singletons. The data were obtained in a study of T cell repertoires in aging, cancer and after chemotherapy. Whole-study findings and limits: Rebound thymic output was suggested by rising median generation probability during chemotherapy in each cancer cohort. Immunological memory after chemotherapy cannot be judged from the repertoire data. Age-matched healthy donors had significantly more diverse, less clonal blood TCR repertoires than untreated cancer patients.

The CDR3 runs to 14 residues. Trimming removed 3 bases at V and 3 bases at J, with 10 bases between. The germline V gene has CDR1 LNHDA and CDR2 SQIVND (reference sequence). The receptor's source is a human donor in good health. The donor label of this sample is uncertain. The V gene is TRBV19, the J gene TRBJ2-3; D is possibly TRBD2 (7 bases). Source material: blood. The CDR3 bases are TGTGCCAGTAGTATGAAGGGGGGGACAGATACGCAGTATTTT. This codes for CASSMKGGTDTQYF.